This TCR beta chain was identified in a study of identical twins (dated by TCRdb to 2015 to 2016). Context from the whole study: The study deep-sequenced TCR alpha and beta repertoires from monozygotic twins, unrelated adults of various ages and cord blood to test whether fetal clonotypes persist. To rule out contamination, replicate twin experiments were performed at different times with different library preparation protocols. Summary of the overall study and its limitations: Zero-insertion analyses could be partly confounded by invariant T cells such as MAIT and iNKT, though diverse VJ usage argued against such confounding for most clonotypes. Compared with coincidental sharing between unrelated individuals, an excess of low generation-probability sequences was observed among out-of-frame TCR alpha sequences shared between twins. Abundant cord blood beta clonotypes had fewer insertions, young adult naive repertoires showed a similar but weaker trend, and memory repertoires showed no such trend. Excess twin sharing in beta out-of-frame sequences was weaker because fewer shared sequences lowered the signal-to-noise ratio. Because the same donors could not be followed over many years, the conclusions relied on cross-sectional statistical analysis. Out-of-frame TCR alpha sharing in monozygotic twins was systematically underestimated by recombination models, whereas sharing between unrelated individuals was in agreement with the recombination models.

From the cysteine up to the phenylalanine, the CDR3 has a length of 15 residues. Kept here is only the CDR3 DNA, which spans 45 bases and is read in frame from base 1. Here V drops 5 bases and J drops 4 bases, and the junction holds 8 bases not matched to any gene. The germline V gene (reference sequence) sets CDR1 to PRHDT and CDR2 to FYEKMQ. Every donor in the study was a healthy Caucasian. Receptors were amplified or captured by 5' RACE. This sample was sequenced with an Illumina HiSeq 2000. A universal primer binding site was added through template switching, and the final cDNA carried a unique molecular identifier so that TCR cDNA molecules could be counted accurately. First-strand cDNA for TCR alpha and beta chains was synthesized from specific primers in the conserved constant-segment region. To control for contamination, every cDNA library carried two barcodes: a SMART-Mk sample barcode plus Illumina barcodes. Two successive PCR steps introduced TruSeq adapter sequences along with Illumina sample barcodes. Sequencing of the TCR alpha and beta cDNA libraries was done on the Illumina HiSeq platform using custom primers. Concerning the study's data processing: MiGEC processed the raw reads to extract unique molecular identifiers, while MiXCR was used to determine the CDR3 positions. For each individual, recombination models were inferred using an EM algorithm with the repgenHMM and IGoR tools. The analysis of shared clonotypes was done with the tcR package in R, with sharing normalized by the product of cloneset sizes. To study raw recombination without the effects of thymic and clonal selection, out-of-frame nonproductive sequences were analyzed. TCRdb's own reprocessing of the public reads used fastp at Q25 and MiXCR and kept productive beta chains. Entries are consolidated by CDR3 protein sequence, retaining the most common genes and DNA. The V and J calls were determined by TCRdb, not by the authors. The table for this sample lists some 1,700,000 distinct CDR3 sequences; less than 40% of them were counted only once. The ten largest clones represent about 0.3% of the sample.

Note on this clonotype: Its antigen has not been determined. No base-level quality is on record; no much larger clone is a single base apart.

This sequence uses TRBV13 and TRBJ1-2; TRBD1 lines up with 9 middle nucleotides. This TCR was recovered from a newborn girl in good health. Sequenced: cord blood. The base sequence is TGTGCCAGCAGCGTAACAGGGGGCGCGGGCTATGGCTACACCTTC. This is translated as CASSVTGGAGYGYTF.